One and the same sample provided the 21 T cell receptor beta chains below, sequenced in a study of cytomegalovirus exposure and HLA in healthy donors. The PCR ran on 60 Vbeta and 13 Jbeta primers. Sequencing used immunoSEQ multiplex PCR; TCRdb keeps in-frame clones, though not all of them. The sample contains around 150,000 clones, approximately 77% of which appear only once. Sequenced material: PBMCs. The source is a woman in her 40s in good health and CMV-seronegative.

This chain uses TRBV27 with TRBJ1-1; D gene unclear. The CDR3 runs to 12 residues. Trimming pared 6 bases from V and 0 bases from J, leaving 5 bases between. Germline V gene data show CDR1 as MNHEY and CDR2 as SMNVEV (reference sequence). Written as DNA, the CDR3 is TGTGCCAGCAGGGGCATGAACACTGAAGCTTTCTTT. Translating it yields CASRGMNTEAFF.

The chain has TRBV14 and TRBJ2-7, with 9 bases that match TRBD2. J gave up 7 bases and V 3 bases, and 10 bases lay outside the gene matches. CDR1 is SGHDN, CDR2 FVKESK, per germline. This CDR3 is 15 amino acids long. The CDR3 DNA reads TGTGCCAGCAGCCAGATGCAGCGGGGGGCCTGGGAGCAGTACTTC. Translation gives CASSQMQRGAWEQYF. Complete variable domain (other parts from reference TRBV14 and TRBJ2-7): EAGVTQFPSHSVIEKGQTVTLRCDPISGHDNLYWYRRVMGKEIKFLLHFVKESKQDESGMPNNRFLAERTGGTYSTLKVQPAELEDSGVYFCASSQMQRGAWEQYFGPGTRLTVT.

The chain carries TRBV2 and TRBJ1-1, with 7 positions matching TRBD1. CDR3 length equals 14 residues. The V gene end was trimmed by 10 bases and the J gene end by 0 bases; junction bases not matched to a gene: 8. The germline CDR1 and CDR2 sequences are SNHLY and FYNNEI. CDR3: CAMKDRPLNTEAFF. The CDR3 DNA sequence: TGTGCCATGAAGGACAGGCCTTTGAACACTGAAGCTTTCTTT.

This clone was observed a single time. This CDR3 reads CSVAPRGGRMGTYEQYF. CDR3 DNA: TGCAGCGTTGCCCCAAGGGGGGGAAGAATGGGAACCTACGAGCAGTACTTC. The chain links TRBV29-1 to TRBJ2-7; tentatively, D is TRBD2 (7 bases). Germline lookup yields CDR1 SQVTM and CDR2 ANQGSEA. The V end lost 4 bases, the J end lost 2 bases, and 24 bases lay between the germline ends. The CDR3 covers 17 residues.

V and J are TRBV19 and TRBJ1-5, with 9 bases that match TRBD1. This CDR3 region has 15 residues. CDR1 is LNHDA and CDR2 is SQIVND in the germline V gene (reference sequence). V shed 5 bases and J 4 bases; nucleotides not matched to a gene: 6. The CDR3 bases are TGTGCCAGTAGTTGGGGACAGGGACTTAATCAGCCCCAGCATTTT. Protein: CASSWGQGLNQPQHF.

This clone turned up a few times. This rearrangement joins TRBV28 to TRBJ1-2; D possibly corresponds to TRBD1 (5 bases). The germline CDR1 and CDR2 sequences are MDHEN and SYDVKM. Trimming took 1 base from V and 2 from J, leaving 5 bases between them. This CDR3 region has 13 residues. CDR3: CASSLSGNYGYTF. In nucleotides, the CDR3 is TGTGCCAGCAGTTTATCAGGGAACTATGGCTACACCTTC.

The rearrangement uses TRBV19 and TRBJ1-4; 8 nucleotides line up with TRBD1. There are 15 residues in the CDR3. Germline trimming cut 1 base from V and 8 bases from J; bases unmatched to any gene: 6. From germline, CDR1 is LNHDA and CDR2 SQIVND (reference sequence). CDR3 loop: CASSIVGTGAEKLFF. For the CDR3, the DNA is TGTGCCAGTAGTATAGTTGGGACAGGAGCAGAAAAACTGTTTTTT.

The chain joins TRBV11-2 to TRBJ1-2, with a tentative D call TRBD1 (5 bases). CDR3 length: 13 amino acids. Germline CDR1 and CDR2: SGHAT and FQNNGV. Trimming left V 5 bases short and J 3 bases short, with 10 bases between. Here the CDR3 reads CASSLTGYYGYTF. In DNA form, the CDR3 reads TGTGCCAGCAGCCTAACAGGCTACTATGGCTACACCTTC. Filled out from reference TRBV11-2 and TRBJ1-2, the complete variable domain reads EAGVAQSPRYKIIEKRQSVAFWCNPISGHATLYWYQQILGQGPKLLIQFQNNGVVDDSQLPKDRFSAERLKGVDSTLKIQPAKLEDSAVYLCASSLTGYYGYTFGSGTRLTVV.

The chain carries TRBV13 and TRBJ1-1; D is undetermined. CDR3 size: 14 residues. Per the germline V gene, CDR1 is PRHDT and CDR2 is FYEKMQ (reference sequence). Trimming shortened V by 6 bases and J by 1 base, and 12 bases separated the two germline ends. The CDR3 loop is CASSSPPGNTEAFF. In DNA, the CDR3 is TGTGCCAGCAGTTCCCCTCCGGGGAACACTGAAGCTTTCTTT. The full variable domain, completed using reference TRBV13 and TRBJ1-1, is AAGVIQSPRHLIKEKRETATLKCYPIPRHDTVYWYQQGPGQDPQFLISFYEKMQSDKGSIPDRFSAQQFSDYHSELNMSSLELGDSALYFCASSSPPGNTEAFFGQGTRLTVV.

The V gene is TRBV7-9, the J gene TRBJ1-2; 8 positions match TRBD1. J lost 2 bases, V lost 5 bases, and 10 bases had no gene match. Germline values: CDR1 SEHNR, CDR2 FQNEAQ (reference sequence). The CDR3 totals 16 residues. The CDR3 coding sequence is TGTGCCAGCAGCGGATCGGTGCGGACAGGGAACTATGGCTACACCTTC. Residues: CASSGSVRTGNYGYTF.

The chain uses TRBV6-5 and TRBJ1-6; a weak D match, TRBD1 (6 bases). The CDR3 length is 14 residues. Germline V gene sequence: CDR1 MNHEY, CDR2 SVGAGI. The V gene lost 6 bases and the J gene lost 7 bases, with 13 bases spanning the gap. The CDR3 DNA sequence: TGTGCCAGCAGGTTCAGGACAGCCAATTCACCCCTCCACTTT. Its protein product is CASRFRTANSPLHF.

The chain recombines TRBV4-1 with TRBJ1-3, with D unresolved. Germline CDR1 MGHRA, CDR2 YSYEKL. The V end lost 0 bases, the J end lost 4 bases, and 10 bases lay between the germline ends. The CDR3 totals 15 residues. Here the CDR3 reads CASSQDPGLGNTIYF. The CDR3 bases are TGCGCCAGCAGCCAAGATCCGGGGTTGGGAAACACCATATATTTT.

The chain recombines TRBV6-5 with TRBJ2-3; D call uncertain. This CDR3 spans 14 amino acids. Germline assignment: CDR1 MNHEY and CDR2 SVGAGI. The V end lost 0 bases, the J end lost 1 base, and 5 bases lay between the germline ends. The CDR3 DNA is TGTGCCAGCAGTTACTCGGGCGGCACAGATACGCAGTATTTT. It encodes CASSYSGGTDTQYF.

The chain couples TRBV10-3 to TRBJ1-1, with D possibly TRBD1 on 5 matching bases. The germline gives CDR1 ENHRY, CDR2 SYGVKD. The CDR3 consists of 12 residues. The V end lost 10 bases, the J end lost 3 bases, and 12 bases lay between the germline ends. In DNA, the CDR3 is TGTGCCACCAGGGCGGTCGACACTGAAGCTTTCTTT. Protein: CATRAVDTEAFF.

J is TRBJ2-5 and V is TRBV5-1, with 7 nucleotides matching TRBD1. The J segment lost 3 bases and the V segment lost 4 bases, leaving 9 bases of the junction unmatched. There are 15 residues in the CDR3. The germline gives CDR1 SGHRS, CDR2 YFSETQ. CDR3 protein: CASSPVPGQKETQYF. The CDR3 DNA reads TGCGCCAGCAGCCCGGTACCGGGACAGAAAGAGACCCAGTACTTC.

The V call is TRBV19, the J call TRBJ1-1; D possibly corresponds to TRBD1 (6 bases). Trimming pared 4 bases from V and 6 bases from J, leaving 15 bases between. CDR1 is LNHDA, CDR2 SQIVND, per germline (reference sequence). This CDR3 region has 14 residues. The CDR3 spells CASSTGQNLAEAFF. CDR3 bases: TGTGCCAGTAGTACCGGACAGAACCTCGCTGAAGCTTTCTTT.

This chain uses TRBV9 with TRBJ1-2; a weak D match, TRBD1 (6 bases). Per the germline V gene, CDR1 is SGDLS and CDR2 is YYNGEE. CDR3 length: 14 residues. V dropped 4 bases and J dropped 4 bases, with 14 bases sitting between them. CDR3 nucleotides: TGTGCCAGCAGCCCAAGAGACAGGCGCTATGGCTACACCTTC. Translating gives CASSPRDRRYGYTF.

The chain combines TRBV19 with TRBJ2-7; D unresolved. The germline V gene has CDR1 LNHDA and CDR2 SQIVND (reference sequence). Trimming removed 5 bases at V and 2 bases at J, with 7 bases between. This CDR3 has 12 residues. The chain's CDR3 is CASSGATYEQYF. DNA of the CDR3: TGTGCCAGTAGTGGAGCAACCTACGAGCAGTACTTC. Together with reference TRBV19 and TRBJ2-7, the CDR3 gives the full variable domain: DGGITQSPKYLFRKEGQNVTLSCEQNLNHDAMYWYRQDPGQGLRLIYYSQIVNDFQKGDIAEGYSVSREKKESFPLTVTSAQKNPTAFYLCASSGATYEQYFGPGTRLTVT.

The DNA for the CDR3 is TGTGCCAGCAGTGAGAGGGAAAAACTGTTTTTT. Amino acid sequence: CASSEREKLFF. This chain connects TRBV2 to TRBJ1-4; D is unclear. Trimming took 3 bases from V and 8 from J, leaving 4 bases between them. The germline V gene has CDR1 SNHLY and CDR2 FYNNEI. CDR3 size: 11 residues.

This rearrangement joins TRBV4-1 to TRBJ2-7, with 9 nucleotides matching TRBD2. With 0 bases clipped from V and 4 bases from J, the junction kept 7 bases outside the gene matches. The CDR3 extends over 16 amino acids. Germline V CDR1 and CDR2: MGHRA, YSYEKL. The chain's CDR3 is CASSQDIGTSFYEQYF. CDR3 nucleotide sequence: TGCGCCAGCAGCCAAGATATTGGGACTAGCTTTTACGAGCAGTACTTC.

This chain joins TRBV27 and TRBJ1-2; 10 bases are shared with TRBD1. V shed 5 bases and J 0 bases; nucleotides not matched to a gene: 6. This CDR3 has 16 amino acids. The germline CDR1 and CDR2 sequences are MNHEY and SMNVEV (reference sequence). The CDR3: CASSPGTGAPNYGYTF. In nucleotides, the CDR3 is TGTGCCAGCAGTCCCGGGACAGGGGCCCCTAACTATGGCTACACCTTC.